This entry lists 2 T cell receptor beta chains sequenced from one sample in a study of shared clonotypes between healthy human individuals. Libraries were prepared by immunoSEQ multiplex PCR; TCRdb keeps only in-frame clonotypes and omits some of them. The sample carries about 600,000 clones, approximately 97% recorded once. The sequenced material came from naive CD4+ T cells sorted from blood. Subset meaning: CD45RA+ positively selected. The receptors originated from a woman in her 30s in good health.

The chain couples TRBV27 to TRBJ1-2; perhaps TRBD1 as D (6 bases). The CDR3 has 14 amino acids. Trimming took 2 bases from V and 6 from J, leaving 13 bases between them. Looked up from germline, CDR1 is MNHEY and CDR2 is SMNVEV (reference sequence). The CDR3 region has the DNA TGTGCCAGCAGTTTAACCAGGGGCTGGGATGGCTACACCTTC. Its protein is CASSLTRGWDGYTF.

The CDR3 DNA reads TGCGCCAGCAGCTTTATCTACCAAGAGACCCAGTACTTC. Translated, it gives CASSFIYQETQYF. The chain recombines TRBV5-1 with TRBJ2-5; D remains ambiguous. CDR1 and CDR2 from the germline V gene are SGHRS and YFSETQ. Trimming left V 2 bases short and J 0 bases short, with 5 bases between. The CDR3 has 13 residues.